This TCR beta chain was found in a study of cytomegalovirus exposure and HLA in healthy donors. General observations from the study: As a later analysis revealed, most CMV-associated TCR beta chains appeared HLA-restricted. According to a later analysis, donors in an Asian-associated ancestry cluster reportedly had fewer N-insertions than the roughly 640-donor mean.

This CDR3 is built from 16 residues. The ends lost 1 base at V and 3 bases at J; junction bases unmatched: 6. Germline V gene sequence: CDR1 SGHAT, CDR2 FQNNGV. On this clone itself: The target antigen is unknown.

Primers: 60 Vbeta forward and 13 Jbeta reverse. TCRdb's table, derived via immunoSEQ multiplex PCR, lists solely in-frame clones and lacks some. The table for this sample gives around 64,000 clones. The TCR originated in a female donor in good health and CMV-seropositive. V is TRBV11-2 and J is TRBJ1-1; 9 bases are shared with TRBD1. The specimen sequenced was PBMCs. The CDR3 loop reads CASSLGGQGIDTEAFF. The CDR3, as DNA: TGTGCCAGCAGCTTAGGGGGACAGGGCATCGACACTGAAGCTTTCTTT.